The 3 T cell receptor beta chains below come from one sample, sequenced in a study of identical twins. TCRdb itself ran the 5' RACE reads through MiXCR, one entry per CDR3 protein. The table records 350,000 to 450,000 distinct CDR3 sequences, less than 20% of them present only once. The sample consisted of naive T cells sorted from blood. All receptors derive from a man in his forties or fifties in good health.

The V gene is TRBV10-3, the J gene TRBJ2-3, with 11 nucleotides matching TRBD2. Per the germline V gene, CDR1 is ENHRY and CDR2 is SYGVKD. This CDR3 comprises 16 residues. Trimming cost V 3 bases and J 0 bases; bases outside gene matches: 2. The CDR3 is CAISDGTSGSTDTQYF. For the CDR3, the DNA is TGTGCCATCAGTGACGGGACTAGCGGAAGCACAGATACGCAGTATTTT.

The chain links TRBV12-3 or TRBV12-4 to TRBJ2-2; 11 bases align to TRBD1. CDR3 length: 16 amino acids. V trimming: 3 bases; J trimming: 5 bases; junction bases outside the gene matches: 5. The CDR3 region is CASSFGQGARTGELFF. CDR3 DNA: TGTGCCAGCAGTTTTGGACAGGGGGCACGGACCGGGGAGCTGTTTTTT.

Many counts were recorded for this clonotype. CDR3 sequence reads: CSARDLGLTNEQFF. The CDR3 DNA follows: TGCAGTGCTAGAGACCTGGGACTAACCAATGAGCAGTTCTTC. The V gene is TRBV20-1, the J gene TRBJ2-1; TRBD2 agrees at 7 bases. The CDR3 extends over 14 amino acids. The V segment lost 0 bases and the J segment 6 bases; nucleotides outside the gene matches: 5. The germline V gene has CDR1 DFQATT and CDR2 SNEGSKA (reference sequence).